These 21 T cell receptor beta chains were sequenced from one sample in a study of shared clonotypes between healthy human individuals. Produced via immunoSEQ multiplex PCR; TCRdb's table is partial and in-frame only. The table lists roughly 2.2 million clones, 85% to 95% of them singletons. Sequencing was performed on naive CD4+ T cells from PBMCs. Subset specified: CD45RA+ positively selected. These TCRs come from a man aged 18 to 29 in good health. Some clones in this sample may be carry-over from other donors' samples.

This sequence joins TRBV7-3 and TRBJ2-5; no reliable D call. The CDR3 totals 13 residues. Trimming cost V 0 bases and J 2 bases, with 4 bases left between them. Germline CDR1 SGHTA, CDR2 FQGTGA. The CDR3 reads CASSLTNQETQYF. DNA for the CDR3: TGTGCCAGCAGCTTAACTAATCAAGAGACCCAGTACTTC.

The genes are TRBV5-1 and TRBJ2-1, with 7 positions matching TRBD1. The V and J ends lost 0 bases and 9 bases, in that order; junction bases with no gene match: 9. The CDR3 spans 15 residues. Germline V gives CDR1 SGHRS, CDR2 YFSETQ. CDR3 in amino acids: CASSLGTGPWLEQFF. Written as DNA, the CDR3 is TGCGCCAGCAGCTTGGGGACAGGACCCTGGCTTGAGCAGTTCTTC.

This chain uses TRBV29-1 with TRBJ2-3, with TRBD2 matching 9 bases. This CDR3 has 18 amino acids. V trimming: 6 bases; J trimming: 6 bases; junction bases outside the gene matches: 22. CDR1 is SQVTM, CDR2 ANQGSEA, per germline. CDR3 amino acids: CSVDLRLTSGRAADTQYF. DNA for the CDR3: TGCAGCGTGGACCTTCGTTTGACTAGCGGAAGGGCCGCGGATACGCAGTATTTT.

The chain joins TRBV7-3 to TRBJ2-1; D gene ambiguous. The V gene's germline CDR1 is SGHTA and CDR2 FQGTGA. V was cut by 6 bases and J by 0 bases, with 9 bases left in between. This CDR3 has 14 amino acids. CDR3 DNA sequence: TGTGCCAGCAGTTTACTTCCCTCCTACAATGAGCAGTTCTTC. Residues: CASSLLPSYNEQFF.

The CDR3 is CASSVWGSPATDTQYF. CDR3 in DNA: TGTGCCAGCAGCGTATGGGGTTCCCCCGCCACAGATACGCAGTATTTT. The chain links TRBV7-3 to TRBJ2-3; D call uncertain. The germline gives CDR1 SGHTA, CDR2 FQGTGA. The CDR3 loop spans 16 amino acids. V shed 5 bases and J shed 2 bases, with 17 bases lying between them.

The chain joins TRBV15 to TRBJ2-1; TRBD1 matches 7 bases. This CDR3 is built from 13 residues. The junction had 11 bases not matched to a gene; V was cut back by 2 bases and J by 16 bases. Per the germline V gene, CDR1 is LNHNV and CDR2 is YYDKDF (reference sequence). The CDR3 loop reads CATSRTDRELFFF. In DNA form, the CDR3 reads TGTGCCACCAGCAGAACCGACAGGGAACTATTTTTCTTC.

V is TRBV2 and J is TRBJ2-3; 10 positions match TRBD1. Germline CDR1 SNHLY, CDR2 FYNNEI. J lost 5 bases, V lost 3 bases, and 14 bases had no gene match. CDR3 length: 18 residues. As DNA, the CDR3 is TGTGCCAGCAGTGACTTTTCAAACGGACAGGGGGGGAAAGATACGCAGTATTTT. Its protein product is CASSDFSNGQGGKDTQYF. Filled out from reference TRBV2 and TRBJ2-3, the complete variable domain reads EPEVTQTPSHQVTQMGQEVILRCVPISNHLYFYWYRQILGQKVEFLVSFYNNEISEKSEIFDDQFSVERPDGSNFTLKIRSTKLEDSAMYFCASSDFSNGQGGKDTQYFGPGTRLTVL.

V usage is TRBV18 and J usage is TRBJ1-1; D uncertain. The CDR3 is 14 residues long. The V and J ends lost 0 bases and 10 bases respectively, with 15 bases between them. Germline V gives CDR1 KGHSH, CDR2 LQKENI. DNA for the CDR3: TGTGCCAGCTCACCACCGACTGTTCGGGAGGTAGCTTTCTTT. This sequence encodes CASSPPTVREVAFF.

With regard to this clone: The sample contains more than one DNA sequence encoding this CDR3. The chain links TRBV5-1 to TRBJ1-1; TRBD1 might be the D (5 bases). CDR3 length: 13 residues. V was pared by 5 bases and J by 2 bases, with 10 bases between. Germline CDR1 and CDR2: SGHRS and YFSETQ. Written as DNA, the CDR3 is TGCGCCAGCAGGGGGCAGCTAAACACTGAAGCTTTCTTT. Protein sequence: CASRGQLNTEAFF.

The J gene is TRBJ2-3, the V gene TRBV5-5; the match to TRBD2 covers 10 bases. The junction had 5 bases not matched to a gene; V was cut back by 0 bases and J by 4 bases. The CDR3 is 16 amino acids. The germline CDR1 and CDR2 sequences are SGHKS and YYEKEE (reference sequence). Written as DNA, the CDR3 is TGTGCCAGCAGCTTGGTAGCGGGAGGCGGCTCAGATACGCAGTATTTT. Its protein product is CASSLVAGGGSDTQYF. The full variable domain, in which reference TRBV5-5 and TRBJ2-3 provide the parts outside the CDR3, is DAGVTQSPTHLIKTRGQQVTLRCSPISGHKSVSWYQQVLGQGPQFIFQYYEKEERGRGNFPDRFSARQFPNYSSELNVNALLLGDSALYLCASSLVAGGGSDTQYFGPGTRLTVL.

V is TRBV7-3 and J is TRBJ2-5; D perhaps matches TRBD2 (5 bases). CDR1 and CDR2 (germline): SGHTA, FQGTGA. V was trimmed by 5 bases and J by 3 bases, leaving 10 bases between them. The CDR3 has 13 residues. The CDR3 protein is CASSTGSEETQYF. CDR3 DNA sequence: TGTGCCAGCAGCACGGGGTCGGAAGAGACCCAGTACTTC.

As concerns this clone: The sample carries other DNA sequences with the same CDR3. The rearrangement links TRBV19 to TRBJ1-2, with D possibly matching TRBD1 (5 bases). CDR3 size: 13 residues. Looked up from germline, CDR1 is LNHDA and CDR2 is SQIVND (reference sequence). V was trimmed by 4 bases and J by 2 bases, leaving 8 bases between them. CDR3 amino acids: CASSTRDNYGYTF. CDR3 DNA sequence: TGTGCCAGTAGTACACGGGACAACTATGGCTACACCTTC.

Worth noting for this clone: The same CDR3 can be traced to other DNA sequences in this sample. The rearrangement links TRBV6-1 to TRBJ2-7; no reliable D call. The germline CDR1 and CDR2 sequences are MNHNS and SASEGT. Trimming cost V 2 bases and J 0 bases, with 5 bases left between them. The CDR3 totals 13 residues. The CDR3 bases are TGTGCCAGCAGTGAAAACTTCTCCTACGAGCAGTACTTC. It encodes CASSENFSYEQYF.

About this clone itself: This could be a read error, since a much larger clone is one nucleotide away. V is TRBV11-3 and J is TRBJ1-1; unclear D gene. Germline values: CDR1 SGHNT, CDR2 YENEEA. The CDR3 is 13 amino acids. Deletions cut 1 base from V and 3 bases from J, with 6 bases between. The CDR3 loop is CASSLGQYTEAFF. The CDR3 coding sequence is TGTGCCAGCAGCTTAGGGCAGTACACTGAAGCTTTCTTT.

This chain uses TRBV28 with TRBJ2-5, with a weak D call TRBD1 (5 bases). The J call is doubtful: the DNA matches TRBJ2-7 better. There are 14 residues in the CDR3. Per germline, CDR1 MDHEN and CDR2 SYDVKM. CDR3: CASSPGQGLYEQYF. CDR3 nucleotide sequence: TGTGCCAGCAGCCCCGGGCAGGGCCTATACGAGCAGTACTTC.

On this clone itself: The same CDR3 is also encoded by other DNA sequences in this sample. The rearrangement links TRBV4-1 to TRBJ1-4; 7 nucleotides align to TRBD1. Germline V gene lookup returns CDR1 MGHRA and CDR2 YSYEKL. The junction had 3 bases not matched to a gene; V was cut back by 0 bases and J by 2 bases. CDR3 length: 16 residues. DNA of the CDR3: TGCGCCAGCAGCCAAGACAGGGGACAGACTAATGAAAAACTGTTTTTT. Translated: CASSQDRGQTNEKLFF.

CDR3 residues: CASSVDLAGVVTGELFF. Here the CDR3 DNA reads TGTGCCAGCAGCGTAGACTTAGCGGGAGTAGTCACCGGGGAGCTGTTTTTT. This chain uses TRBV9 with TRBJ2-2; 9 nucleotides align to TRBD2. CDR3 length equals 17 residues. V was pared by 0 bases and J by 4 bases, with 7 bases of the junction left unmatched. The germline gives CDR1 SGDLS, CDR2 YYNGEE. Full variable domain (rest looked up from reference TRBV9 and TRBJ2-2): DSGVTQTPKHLITATGQRVTLRCSPRSGDLSVYWYQQSLDQGLQFLIQYYNGEERAKGNILERFSAQQFPDLHSELNLSSLELGDSALYFCASSVDLAGVVTGELFFGEGSRLTVL.

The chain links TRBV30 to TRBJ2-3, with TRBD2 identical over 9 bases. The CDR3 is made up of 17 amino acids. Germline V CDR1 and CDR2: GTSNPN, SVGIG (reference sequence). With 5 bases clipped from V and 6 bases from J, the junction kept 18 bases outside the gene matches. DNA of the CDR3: TGTGCCTGGGCCTCCGGCCTTCTAGCGGGGATGAGGGATACGCAGTATTTT. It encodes CAWASGLLAGMRDTQYF. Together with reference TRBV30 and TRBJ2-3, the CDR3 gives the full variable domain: SQTIHQWPATLVQPVGSPLSLECTVEGTSNPNLYWYRQAAGRGLQLLFYSVGIGQISSEVPQNLSASRPQDRQFILSSKKLLLSDSGFYLCAWASGLLAGMRDTQYFGPGTRLTVL.

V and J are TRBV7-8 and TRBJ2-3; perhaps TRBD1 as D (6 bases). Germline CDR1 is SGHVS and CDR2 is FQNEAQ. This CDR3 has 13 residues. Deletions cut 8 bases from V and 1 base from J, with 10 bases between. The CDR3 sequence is CASGYRGTDTQYF. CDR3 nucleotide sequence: TGTGCCAGCGGCTACAGGGGCACAGATACGCAGTATTTT.

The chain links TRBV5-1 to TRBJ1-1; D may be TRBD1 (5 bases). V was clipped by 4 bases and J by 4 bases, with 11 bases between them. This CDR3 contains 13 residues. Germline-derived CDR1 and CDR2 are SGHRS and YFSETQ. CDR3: CASSRGQGTEAFF. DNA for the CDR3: TGCGCCAGCAGCCGCGGCCAGGGCACTGAAGCTTTCTTT.

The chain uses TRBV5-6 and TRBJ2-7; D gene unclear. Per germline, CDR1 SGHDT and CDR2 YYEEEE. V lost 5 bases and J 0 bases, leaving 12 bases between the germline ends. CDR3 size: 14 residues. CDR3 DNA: TGTGCCAGCAGGGTCGTCTACTCCTCCTACGAGCAGTACTTC. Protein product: CASRVVYSSYEQYF.